These T cell receptor beta chains were read from a single sample in a study of cytomegalovirus exposure and HLA in healthy donors. The protocol was immunoSEQ multiplex PCR, while the TCRdb copy is restricted to in-frame clones and leaves out a portion. The sample contains about 200,000 clones, approximately 78% of which appear only once. The specimen was PBMCs. The receptor set was obtained from a woman between 50 and 59 years old in good health and CMV-seropositive. The CDR3 runs from the conserved cysteine through the conserved F or W. A D gene is named only where the DNA matches it firmly. Clone size appears in some rows only: once, few, many, or a class for an expanded clone.

TRBV5-4	.	.	TRBJ2-3	TGTGCCAGCAGGCGGGACAGTAGATATTCAGATACGCAGTATTTT	CASRRDSRYSDTQYF
TRBV7-3	.	.	TRBJ2-2	TGTGCCAGCAGCATCAAGAGTGGCACCGGGGAGCTGTTTTTT	CASSIKSGTGELFF
TRBV6-1	.	TRBD2	TRBJ2-2	TGTGCCAGCAGTGAAACACTAGCGGGTCTGACCGGGGAGCTGTTTTTT	CASSETLAGLTGELFF
TRBV7-2	.	.	TRBJ2-3	TGTGCCAGCAGCTTAAACAGGGATATCGGTGATACGCAGTATTTT	CASSLNRDIGDTQYF
TRBV15	.	.	TRBJ2-3	TGTGCCACCAGCAGAGATCGCGGGATAGGGGCCGGGGATACGCAGTATTTT	CATSRDRGIGAGDTQYF
TRBV5-1	.	TRBD1	TRBJ2-7	TGCGCCAGCAGCGTAGGACAGGGAAGCTCCTACGAGCAGTACTTC	CASSVGQGSSYEQYF
TRBV2	few	TRBD1	TRBJ2-3	TGTGCCAGTACGGGACAGGGGACAGATACGCAGTATTTT	CASTGQGTDTQYF
TRBV2	.	TRBD2	TRBJ2-7	TGTGCCAGTCAACTAGCGGAGGCTTACGAGCAGTACTTC	CASQLAEAYEQYF
TRBV5-4	.	.	TRBJ1-6	TGTGCCAGCAGCTCCGGGACAAGAAGAGAGAATTCACCCCTCCACTTT	CASSSGTRRENSPLHF
TRBV19	.	TRBD2	TRBJ2-6	TGTGCCAGTAGTATAGGGCGGGGGATACCTGGGGCCAACGTCCTGACTTTC	CASSIGRGIPGANVLTF
TRBV5-1	.	TRBD2	TRBJ2-1	TGCGCCAGCAGCATCGGGGGGGCCGATTACAATGAGCAGTTCTTC	CASSIGGADYNEQFF
TRBV7-3	.	.	TRBJ1-4	TGTGCCAGCAGCTTATGGGGGCGCGCGGAAAAACTGTTTTTT	CASSLWGRAEKLFF
TRBV5-1	.	.	TRBJ2-2	TGCGCCAGCAGCTTGGACCCCAGCACCGGGGAGCTGTTTTTT	CASSLDPSTGELFF
TRBV28	.	.	TRBJ1-2	TGTGCCAGCAGTTTACAGGGTCCCCCCTATGGCTACACCTTC	CASSLQGPPYGYTF
TRBV5-4	.	TRBD2	TRBJ2-7	TGTGCCACCCACCGCGGGGGGCCGAACGCGAACTACGAGCAGTACTTC	CATHRGGPNANYEQYF
TRBV7-2	.	TRBD1	TRBJ2-2	TGTGCCAGCAGCTCCGCCGGGACAGCTTCGAACACCGGGGAGCTGTTTTTT	CASSSAGTASNTGELFF
TRBV19	.	.	TRBJ2-1	TGTGCCAGTAGTTACAGAGTAGGTAGCTACAATGAGCAGTTCTTC	CASSYRVGSYNEQFF
TRBV27	.	TRBD2	TRBJ2-3	TGTGCCAGCAGTTTCGGGACTAGCGGGAGTACAGATACGCAGTATTTT	CASSFGTSGSTDTQYF
TRBV27	.	TRBD1	TRBJ2-7	TGTGCCAGCAGAATGGGACAGAGAGGCCTTTACGAGCAGTACTTC	CASRMGQRGLYEQYF
TRBV7-9	once	TRBD1	TRBJ1-6	TGTGCCAGCAGCCACCGGGGACAGGGTTCACCCCTCCACTTT	CASSHRGQGSPLHF
TRBV6-1	.	.	TRBJ1-5	TGTGCCAGCAGTCGGGGGAGGGAAAATCAGCCCCAGCATTTT	CASSRGRENQPQHF
TRBV2	few	.	TRBJ2-2	TGTGCCAGCGAAGGGGAGTGGGGGCTCAAGACCGGGGAGCTGTTTTTT	CASEGEWGLKTGELFF